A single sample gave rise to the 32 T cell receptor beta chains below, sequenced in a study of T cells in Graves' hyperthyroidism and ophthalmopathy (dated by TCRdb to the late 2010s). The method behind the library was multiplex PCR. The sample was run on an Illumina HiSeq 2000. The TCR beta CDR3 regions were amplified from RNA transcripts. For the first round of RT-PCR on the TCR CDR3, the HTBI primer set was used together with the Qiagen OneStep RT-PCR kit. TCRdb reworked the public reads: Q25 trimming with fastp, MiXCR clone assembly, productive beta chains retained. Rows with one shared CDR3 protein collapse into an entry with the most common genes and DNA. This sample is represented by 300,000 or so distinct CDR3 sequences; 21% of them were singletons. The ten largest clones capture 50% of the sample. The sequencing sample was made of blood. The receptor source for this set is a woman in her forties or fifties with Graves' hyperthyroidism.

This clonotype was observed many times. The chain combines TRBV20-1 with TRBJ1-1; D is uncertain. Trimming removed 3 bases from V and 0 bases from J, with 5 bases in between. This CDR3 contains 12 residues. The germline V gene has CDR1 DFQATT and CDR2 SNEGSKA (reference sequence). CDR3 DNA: TGCAGTGCTAGTAGATTGAACACTGAAGCTTTCTTT. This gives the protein CSASRLNTEAFF.

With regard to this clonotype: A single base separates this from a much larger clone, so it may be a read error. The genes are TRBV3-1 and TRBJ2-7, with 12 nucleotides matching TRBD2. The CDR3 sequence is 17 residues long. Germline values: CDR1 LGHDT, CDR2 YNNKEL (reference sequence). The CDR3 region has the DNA TGTGCCAGCAGCCAAGATGTCGCTAGCGGGAGGGCCTACGGGCAGTACTTC. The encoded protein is CASSQDVASGRAYGQYF.

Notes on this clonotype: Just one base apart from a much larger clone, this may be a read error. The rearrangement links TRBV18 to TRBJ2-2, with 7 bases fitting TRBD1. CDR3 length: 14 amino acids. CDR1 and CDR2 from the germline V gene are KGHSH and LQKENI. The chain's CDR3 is CASSQDRNTGEPFF. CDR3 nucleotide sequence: TGTGCCAGCTCACAGGACAGGAACACCGGGGAGCCGTTTTTT.

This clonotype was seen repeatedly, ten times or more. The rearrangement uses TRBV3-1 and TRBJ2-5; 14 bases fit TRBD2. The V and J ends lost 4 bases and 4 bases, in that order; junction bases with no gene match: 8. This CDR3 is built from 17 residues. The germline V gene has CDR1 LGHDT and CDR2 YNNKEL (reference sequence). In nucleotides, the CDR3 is TGTGCCAGCAGCCCACCGACTAGCGGGGGGGCGGGAGAGACCCAGTACTTC. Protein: CASSPPTSGGAGETQYF.

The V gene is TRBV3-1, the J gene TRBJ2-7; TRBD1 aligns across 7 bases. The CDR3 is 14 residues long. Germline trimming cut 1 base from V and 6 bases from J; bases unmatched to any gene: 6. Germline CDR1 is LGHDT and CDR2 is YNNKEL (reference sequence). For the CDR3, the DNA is TGTGCCAGCAGCCAAGGGCCGACAGGGCGCGAGCAGTACTTC. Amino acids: CASSQGPTGREQYF.

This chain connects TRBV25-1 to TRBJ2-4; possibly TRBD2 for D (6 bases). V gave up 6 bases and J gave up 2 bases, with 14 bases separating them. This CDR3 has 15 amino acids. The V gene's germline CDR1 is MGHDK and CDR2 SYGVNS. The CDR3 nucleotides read TGTGCCAGCAGGGGAGGCCAGCTGACCAAAAACATTCAGTACTTC. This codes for CASRGGQLTKNIQYF.

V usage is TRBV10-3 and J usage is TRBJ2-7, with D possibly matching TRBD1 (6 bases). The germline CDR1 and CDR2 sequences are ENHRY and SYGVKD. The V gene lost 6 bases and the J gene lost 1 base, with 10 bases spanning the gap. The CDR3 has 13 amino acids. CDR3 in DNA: TGTGCCATCAGCGTAGGGGGTTCCTACGAGCAGTACTTC. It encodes CAISVGGSYEQYF.

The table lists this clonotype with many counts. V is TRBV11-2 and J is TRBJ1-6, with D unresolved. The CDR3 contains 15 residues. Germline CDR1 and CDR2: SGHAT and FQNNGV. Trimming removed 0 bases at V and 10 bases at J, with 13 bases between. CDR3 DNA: TGTGCCAGCAGCTTAGAGGGGTACCCGTGGTCACCCCTCCACTTT. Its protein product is CASSLEGYPWSPLHF.

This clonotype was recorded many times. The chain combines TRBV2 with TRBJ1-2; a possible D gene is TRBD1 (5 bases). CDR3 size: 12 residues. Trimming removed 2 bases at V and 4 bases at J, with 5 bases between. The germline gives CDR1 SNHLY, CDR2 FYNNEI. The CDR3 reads CASSEQGYGYTF. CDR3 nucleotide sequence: TGTGCCAGCAGTGAACAGGGCTATGGCTACACCTTC.

CDR3 nucleotides: TGTGCCAGCAGCCCGATGGGGGCAGGGACCCAGTACTTC. The encoded protein is CASSPMGAGTQYF. The chain employs TRBV11-2 and TRBJ2-5; D perhaps matches TRBD1 (6 bases). Looked up from germline, CDR1 is SGHAT and CDR2 is FQNNGV. Trimming removed 5 bases at V and 7 bases at J, with 14 bases between. The CDR3 extends over 13 amino acids.

CDR3 DNA sequence: TGTGCCAGCAGGAGGGACAGGGGGAGGAATTCCTACGAGCAGTACTTC. Protein: CASRRDRGRNSYEQYF. V gene TRBV2 combines with J gene TRBJ2-7; 11 positions match TRBD1. Looked up from germline, CDR1 is SNHLY and CDR2 is FYNNEI. Losses at the gene ends were 6 bases for V and 1 base for J; bases not matched to a gene: 8. The CDR3 length is 16 residues.

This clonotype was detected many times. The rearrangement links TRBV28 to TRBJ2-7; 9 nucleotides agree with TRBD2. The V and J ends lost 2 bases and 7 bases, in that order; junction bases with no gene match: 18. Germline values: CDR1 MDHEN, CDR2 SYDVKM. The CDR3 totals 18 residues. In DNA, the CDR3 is TGTGCCAGCAGTTTAATTAGCCTTAGCGGGAGAGATAGAAAAGAGCAGTACTTC. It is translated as CASSLISLSGRDRKEQYF.

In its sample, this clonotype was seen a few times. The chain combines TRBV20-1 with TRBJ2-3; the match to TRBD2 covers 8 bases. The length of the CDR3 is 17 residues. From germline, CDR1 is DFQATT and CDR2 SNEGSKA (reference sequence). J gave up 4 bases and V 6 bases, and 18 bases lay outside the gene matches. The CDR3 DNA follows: TGCAGTGCAAAAGGGCCTCGGGGGGGCACTCGGGCAGATACGCAGTATTTT. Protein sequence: CSAKGPRGGTRADTQYF.

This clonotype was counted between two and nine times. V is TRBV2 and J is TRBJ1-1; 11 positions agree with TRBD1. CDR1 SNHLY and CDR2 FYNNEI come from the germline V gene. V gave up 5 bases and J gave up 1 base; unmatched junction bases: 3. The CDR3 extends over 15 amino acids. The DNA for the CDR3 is TGTGCCAGCAGTCGGACAGGGGGCCCGAACACTGAAGCTTTCTTT. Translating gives CASSRTGGPNTEAFF.

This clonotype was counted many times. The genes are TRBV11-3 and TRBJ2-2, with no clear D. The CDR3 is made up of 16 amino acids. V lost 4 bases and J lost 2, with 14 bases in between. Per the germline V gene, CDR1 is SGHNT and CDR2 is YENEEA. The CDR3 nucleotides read TGTGCCAGCAGCTCTTCGTGGGCTAAAAACACCGGGGAGCTGTTTTTT. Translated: CASSSSWAKNTGELFF.

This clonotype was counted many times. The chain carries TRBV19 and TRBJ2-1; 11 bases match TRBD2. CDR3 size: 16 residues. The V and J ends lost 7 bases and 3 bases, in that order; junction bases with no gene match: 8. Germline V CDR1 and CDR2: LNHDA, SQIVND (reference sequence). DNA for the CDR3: TGTGCCAGTACCCCGGGACTAGCGGCGGGCTACAATGAGCAGTTCTTC. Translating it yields CASTPGLAAGYNEQFF.

The CDR3: CASSSTGGGSTGELFF. The CDR3, as DNA: TGTGCCAGCAGCAGTACAGGGGGCGGTAGCACCGGGGAGCTGTTTTTT. V gene TRBV2 combines with J gene TRBJ2-2; 9 bases are shared with TRBD1. CDR3 length: 16 residues. CDR1 is SNHLY, CDR2 FYNNEI, per germline. J was trimmed by 4 bases and V by 6 bases; bases with no gene match: 9.

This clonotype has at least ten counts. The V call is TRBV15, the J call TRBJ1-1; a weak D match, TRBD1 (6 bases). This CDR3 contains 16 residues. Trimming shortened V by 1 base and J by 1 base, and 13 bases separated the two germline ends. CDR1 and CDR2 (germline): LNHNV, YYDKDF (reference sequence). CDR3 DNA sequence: TGTGCCACCAGCAGAGGGGTCGGGGGGCCGAACACTGAAGCTTTCTTT. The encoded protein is CATSRGVGGPNTEAFF.

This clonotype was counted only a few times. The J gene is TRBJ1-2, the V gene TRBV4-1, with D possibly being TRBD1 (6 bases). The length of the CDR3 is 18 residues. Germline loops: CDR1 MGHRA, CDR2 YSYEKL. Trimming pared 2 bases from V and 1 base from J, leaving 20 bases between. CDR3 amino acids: CASSQTAGQGANNYGYTF. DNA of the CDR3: TGCGCCAGCAGCCAAACCGCGGGACAAGGGGCTAATAACTATGGCTACACCTTC.

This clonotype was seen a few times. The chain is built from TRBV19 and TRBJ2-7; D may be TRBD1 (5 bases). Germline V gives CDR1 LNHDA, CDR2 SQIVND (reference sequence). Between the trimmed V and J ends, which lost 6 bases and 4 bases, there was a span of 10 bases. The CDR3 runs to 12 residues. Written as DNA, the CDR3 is TGTGCCAGTAGGGGCAGGGATTACGAGCAGTACTTC. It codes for CASRGRDYEQYF.

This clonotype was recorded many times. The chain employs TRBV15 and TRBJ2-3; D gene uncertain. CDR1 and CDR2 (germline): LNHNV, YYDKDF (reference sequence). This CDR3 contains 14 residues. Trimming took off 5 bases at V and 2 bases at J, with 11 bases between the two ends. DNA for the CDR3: TGTGCCACCAGCCCAGGCGACCTCACAGATACGCAGTATTTT. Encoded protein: CATSPGDLTDTQYF.

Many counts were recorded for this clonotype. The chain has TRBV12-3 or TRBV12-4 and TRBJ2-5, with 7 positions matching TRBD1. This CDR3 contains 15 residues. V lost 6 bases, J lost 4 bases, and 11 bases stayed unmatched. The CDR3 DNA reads TGTGCCAGCAGCCGACAGGGATCCGTTGTAGAGACCCAGTACTTC. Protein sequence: CASSRQGSVVETQYF.

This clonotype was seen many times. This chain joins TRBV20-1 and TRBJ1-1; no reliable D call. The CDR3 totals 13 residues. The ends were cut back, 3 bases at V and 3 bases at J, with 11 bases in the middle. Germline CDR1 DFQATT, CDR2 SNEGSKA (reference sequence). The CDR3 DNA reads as TGCAGTGCTAGTCGGGGAGGAGACACTGAAGCTTTCTTT. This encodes CSASRGGDTEAFF.

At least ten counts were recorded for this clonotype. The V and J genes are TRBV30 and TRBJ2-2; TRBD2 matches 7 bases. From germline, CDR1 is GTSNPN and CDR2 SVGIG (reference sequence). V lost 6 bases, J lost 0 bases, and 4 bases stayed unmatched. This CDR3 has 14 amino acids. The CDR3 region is CACDGLANTGELFF. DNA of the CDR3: TGTGCCTGCGACGGACTAGCGAACACCGGGGAGCTGTTTTTT.

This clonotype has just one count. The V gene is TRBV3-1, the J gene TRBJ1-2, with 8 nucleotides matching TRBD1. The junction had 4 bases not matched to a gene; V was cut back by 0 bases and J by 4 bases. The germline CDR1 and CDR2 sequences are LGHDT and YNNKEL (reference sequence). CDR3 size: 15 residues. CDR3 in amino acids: CASSQDLTGAYGYTF. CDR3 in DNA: TGTGCCAGCAGCCAAGATCTGACAGGGGCCTATGGCTACACCTTC.

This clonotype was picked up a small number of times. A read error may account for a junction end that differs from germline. The CDR3 protein is CSATEAYNEQFF. The DNA of the CDR3 is TGCAGTGCTACGGAAGCCTATAATGAGCAGTTCTTC. This chain links TRBV20-1 with TRBJ2-1; no clear D. The germline gives CDR1 DFQATT, CDR2 SNEGSKA (reference sequence). The CDR3 sequence is 12 residues long.

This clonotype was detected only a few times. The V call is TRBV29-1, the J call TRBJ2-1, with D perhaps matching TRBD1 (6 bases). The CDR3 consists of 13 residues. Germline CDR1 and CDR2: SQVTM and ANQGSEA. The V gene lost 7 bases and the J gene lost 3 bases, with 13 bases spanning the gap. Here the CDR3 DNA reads TGCAGCGGGTGGCCAGGGGACTACAATGAGCAGTTCTTC. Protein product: CSGWPGDYNEQFF.

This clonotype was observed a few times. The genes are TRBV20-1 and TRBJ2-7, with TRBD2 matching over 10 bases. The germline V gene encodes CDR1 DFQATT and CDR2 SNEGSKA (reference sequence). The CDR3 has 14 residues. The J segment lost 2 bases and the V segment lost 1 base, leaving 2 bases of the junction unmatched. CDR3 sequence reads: CSARVAGGPYEQYF. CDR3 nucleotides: TGCAGTGCTAGAGTAGCGGGAGGCCCCTACGAGCAGTACTTC.

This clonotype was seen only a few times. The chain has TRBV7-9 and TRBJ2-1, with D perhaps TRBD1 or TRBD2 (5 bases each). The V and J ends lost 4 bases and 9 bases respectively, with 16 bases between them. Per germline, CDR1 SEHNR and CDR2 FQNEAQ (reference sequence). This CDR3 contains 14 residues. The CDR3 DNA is TGTGCCAGCAGCTCCGGTCCAAGAGGGGCTGAGCAGTTCTTC. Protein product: CASSSGPRGAEQFF.

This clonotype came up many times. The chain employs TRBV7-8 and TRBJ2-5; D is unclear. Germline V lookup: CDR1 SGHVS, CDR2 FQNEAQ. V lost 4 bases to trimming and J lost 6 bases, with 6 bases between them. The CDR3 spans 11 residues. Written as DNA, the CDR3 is TGTGCCAGCAGCTCAGTGAAGACCCAGTACTTC. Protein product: CASSSVKTQYF.

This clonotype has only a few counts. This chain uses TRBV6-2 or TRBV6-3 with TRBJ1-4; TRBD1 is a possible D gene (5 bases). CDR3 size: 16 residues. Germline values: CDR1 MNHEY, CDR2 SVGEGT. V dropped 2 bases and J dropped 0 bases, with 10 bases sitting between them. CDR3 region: CASSYDSRTTNEKLFF. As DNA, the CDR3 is TGTGCCAGCAGTTACGACAGTAGGACAACTAATGAAAAACTGTTTTTT.

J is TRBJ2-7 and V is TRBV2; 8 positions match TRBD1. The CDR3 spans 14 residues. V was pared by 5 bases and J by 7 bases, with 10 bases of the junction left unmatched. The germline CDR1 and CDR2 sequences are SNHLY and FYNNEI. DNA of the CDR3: TGTGCCAGCAGTCAAACCGGGACAGGAGGTGAGCAGTACTTC. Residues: CASSQTGTGGEQYF.